The clone carrying this T cell receptor beta chain was seen a handful of times. Its antigen is not known. The data were taken from a study of identical twins. Germline V gives CDR1 SGHTA, CDR2 FQGNSA. V dropped 4 bases and J dropped 4 bases, with 13 bases sitting between them. The CDR3 length is 14 residues. General observations from the study: Findings depended on cross-sectional statistics rather than tracking the same donors.

TCRdb re-called the 5' RACE reads through MiXCR, storing one row per CDR3 protein. The table includes 700,000 or so distinct CDR3 sequences, approximately 9% detected once. Another study also made use of these data, one on yellow fever vaccine responses in identical twins.

V usage is TRBV7-2 and J usage is TRBJ1-2; a possible D gene is TRBD1 (5 bases). The TCR sequence derives from a woman aged 18-29 years in good health. Sequencing used PBMCs. This CDR3 is CASSSAGPGYGYTF. CDR3 DNA: TGTGCCAGCAGCTCAGCAGGGCCTGGCTATGGCTACACCTTC.